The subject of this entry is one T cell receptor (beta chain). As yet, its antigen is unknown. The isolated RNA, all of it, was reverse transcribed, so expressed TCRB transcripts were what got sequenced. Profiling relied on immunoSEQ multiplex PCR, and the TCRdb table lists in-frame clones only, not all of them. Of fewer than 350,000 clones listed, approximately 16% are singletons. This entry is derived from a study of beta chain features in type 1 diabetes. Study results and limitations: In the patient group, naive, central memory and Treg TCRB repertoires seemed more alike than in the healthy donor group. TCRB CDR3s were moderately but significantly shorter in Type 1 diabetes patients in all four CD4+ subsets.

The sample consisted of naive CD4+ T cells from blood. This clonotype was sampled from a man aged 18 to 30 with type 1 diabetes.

CDR3 protein: CASSFTGEHIQYF. CDR3 DNA: TGTGCCAGCAGCTTTACAGGGGAACACATTCAGTACTTC. V gene TRBV5-5 combines with J gene TRBJ2-4; 7 positions match TRBD1. Trimming cost V 2 bases and J 8 bases; bases outside gene matches: 4. CDR3 length equals 13 residues. Germline CDR1 SGHKS, CDR2 YYEKEE (reference sequence).